The rows below give T cell receptor beta chains drawn from one sample of a study of blood T cells in healthy people across ages. TCRdb ran MiXCR on the 5' RACE reads and lists one entry per CDR3 protein. Among about 650,000 distinct CDR3 sequences listed, around 50% were seen once. The sequenced sample consisted of blood. These receptors were collected from a woman of 80 years or more in good health. Each CDR3 is given with its conserved first and last residue. The D gene is left open where the match is weak. Part of the rows lack a size; the others show once, few, many or a class for expanded clones.

TRBJ2-1 TRBV12-3/TRBV12-4 NA NA TGTGCCAGCAGTACCTCATGGTACAATGAGCAGTTCTTC CASSTSWYNEQFF
TRBJ1-2 TRBV20-1 NA NA TGCAGTGCTAGAGGGAGGGAGGGCGGCTATGGCTACACCTTC CSARGREGGYGYTF
TRBJ2-1 TRBV5-1 NA few TGCGCCAGCAGCTTGAACCCCATGGGGTCGAACAATGAGCAGTTCTTC CASSLNPMGSNNEQFF
TRBJ2-3 TRBV7-2 TRBD2 NA TGTGCCAGCAGCTTAACTAGCGGGGTATTGGATACGCAGTATTTT CASSLTSGVLDTQYF
TRBJ2-1 TRBV9 NA NA TGTGCCAGCAGCCTAGCCCTAGGACAAGCCAATGAGCAGTTCTTC CASSLALGQANEQFF
TRBJ2-5 TRBV11-2 NA many TGTGCCAGCACCCGCCCGGAGAAGGAGACCCAGTACTTC CASTRPEKETQYF
TRBJ2-3 TRBV4-1 TRBD2 NA TGCGCCAGCAGCCAACCGGGACTAGCGAGCGGGGACACAGATACCCAGTATTTT CASSQPGLASGDTDTQYF
TRBJ1-4 TRBV2 NA NA TGTGCCAGTAGGAGTCAGGGGAATGAAAAACTGTTTTTT CASRSQGNEKLFF
TRBJ2-1 TRBV7-9 TRBD2 many TGTGCCAGCAGCCTTAGCGGGAGGGTCCCCTACAATGAGCAGTTCTTC CASSLSGRVPYNEQFF
TRBJ2-3 TRBV4-1 NA NA TGCGCCAGCAAACAGTCTCCTTTAGCGTTGGCTACAGATACGCAGTATTTT CASKQSPLALATDTQYF
TRBJ2-7 TRBV10-2 TRBD2 once TGCGCCAGCTGGACTAGCGGGAGTTTCGAGCAGTACTTC CASWTSGSFEQYF
TRBJ2-7 TRBV4-2 TRBD2 NA TGTGCCAGCAGCCAAGAGATCGCGGGGGTTTTTTACGAGCAGTACTTC CASSQEIAGVFYEQYF
TRBJ2-1 TRBV7-2 TRBD2 NA TGTGCCAGCAGCTCGGGACTAGCCGATGAGCAGTTCTTC CASSSGLADEQFF
TRBJ1-4 TRBV3-1 TRBD1 NA TGTGCCAGCAGCCCAGCCGGGACAGGGAGGGAAAAACTGTTTTTT CASSPAGTGREKLFF
TRBJ2-3 TRBV27 TRBD2 NA TGTGCCAGCAGTTTCCGACTAGCGGGCCCAGATACGCAGTATTTT CASSFRLAGPDTQYF
TRBJ2-2 TRBV18 NA NA TGTGCCAGCTCAGACAGGATCCCGAACACCGGGGAGCTGTTTTTT CASSDRIPNTGELFF
TRBJ2-2 TRBV4-1 TRBD1 NA TGCGCCAGCAGGTCCAGGGGGCTAGGCACCGGGAAGCTGTTTTTT CASRSRGLGTGKLFF
TRBJ2-1 TRBV29-1 TRBD1 many TGCAGCGTTGTTCGCGGTCAGGCAGGGGGCTGGGATGAGCAGTTCTTC CSVVRGQAGGWDEQFF
TRBJ2-7 TRBV2 NA once TGTGCCTTGGGCGGTGGGGGAGGTCGGCACGAGCAGTACTTC CALGGGGGRHEQYF
TRBJ1-6 TRBV12-3/TRBV12-4 NA NA TGTGCCAGCAGTTTAAAGGGCTTTCATTCACCCCTCCACTTT CASSLKGFHSPLHF
TRBJ2-7 TRBV29-1 NA NA TGCAGCGCACTTCGGGCAAACGAGCAGTACTTC CSALRANEQYF
TRBJ1-2 TRBV20-1 NA NA TGCAGTGCTATCGAGCGTAACTATGGCTACACCTTC CSAIERNYGYTF
TRBJ2-7 TRBV29-1 NA many TGCAGCGTTCTAACAGGCGATTACGAGCAGTACTTC CSVLTGDYEQYF
TRBJ1-2 TRBV4-1 NA NA TGCGCCAGCAGCCAAGAACAGGATTGTGGCTACACCTTC CASSQEQDCGYTF
TRBJ2-4 TRBV4-1 NA NA TGCGCCAGCAGCCAAGCGAACCTTATATATACGGAGGAGCAGTACTTC CASSQANLIYTEEQYF
TRBJ1-2 TRBV2 TRBD1 NA TGTGCCAGCAAGTTACAGGGGCAGGGCTATGGCTACACCTTC CASKLQGQGYGYTF
TRBJ2-1 TRBV5-1 NA many TGCGCCAGCAGCTTGGCCCGGGGGAGCTCCTACAATGAGCAGTTCTTC CASSLARGSSYNEQFF
TRBJ2-1 TRBV6-2/TRBV6-3 NA NA TGTGCCAGCCGACGGTTAAGCGATGAGCAGTTCTTC CASRRLSDEQFF
TRBJ2-2 TRBV4-2 NA NA TGTGCCAGCAGCCCTGGGATACGAGTTACCGGGGAGCTGTTTTTT CASSPGIRVTGELFF
TRBJ1-5 TRBV6-6 NA NA TGTGCCAGCAGTTACTATCCTAATCAGCCCCAGCATTTT CASSYYPNQPQHF
TRBJ1-1 TRBV5-1 NA few TGCGCCAGCAGCTTGGCAGGGAGGGGGACTGAAGCTTTCTTT CASSLAGRGTEAFF
TRBJ2-1 TRBV27 NA NA TGTGCCAGCAGTCCACCAGGGATACGTGAGCAGTTCTTC CASSPPGIREQFF
TRBJ2-3 TRBV5-1 TRBD2 once TGCGCCAGCAGCTTCTCGGGACTAGACACAGATACGCAGTATTTT CASSFSGLDTDTQYF
TRBJ2-7 TRBV18 NA NA TGTGCCAGCTCACCGTCCCGGGACTCCTCTACGAGGCAGTACTTC CASSPSRDSSTRQYF
TRBJ2-6 TRBV29-1 NA many TGCAGCGTGGCGGGCTCTGGGGCCAACGTCCTGACTTTC CSVAGSGANVLTF
TRBJ1-4 TRBV7-2 TRBD1 few TGTGCCAGCAGCTTCTACTCGGGACAGTCGGGAAAACTGTTTTTT CASSFYSGQSGKLFF